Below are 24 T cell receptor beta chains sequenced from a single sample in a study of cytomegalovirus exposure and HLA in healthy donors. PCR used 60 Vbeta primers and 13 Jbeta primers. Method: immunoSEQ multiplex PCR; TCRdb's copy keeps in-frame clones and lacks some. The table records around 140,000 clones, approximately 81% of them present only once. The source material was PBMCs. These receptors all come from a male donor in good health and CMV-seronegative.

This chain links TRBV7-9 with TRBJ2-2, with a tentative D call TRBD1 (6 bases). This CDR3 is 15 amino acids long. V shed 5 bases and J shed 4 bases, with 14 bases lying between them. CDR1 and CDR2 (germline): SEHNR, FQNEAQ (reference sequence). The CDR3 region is CASSPLGTSTGELFF. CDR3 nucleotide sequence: TGTGCCAGCAGCCCCCTCGGGACAAGCACCGGGGAGCTGTTTTTT.

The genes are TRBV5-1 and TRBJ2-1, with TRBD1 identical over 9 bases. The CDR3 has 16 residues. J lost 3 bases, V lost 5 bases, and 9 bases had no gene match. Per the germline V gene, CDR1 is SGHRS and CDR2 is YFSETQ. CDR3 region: CASRRGGDRVYNEQFF. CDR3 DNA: TGCGCCAGCAGGCGCGGCGGGGACAGGGTCTACAATGAGCAGTTCTTC.

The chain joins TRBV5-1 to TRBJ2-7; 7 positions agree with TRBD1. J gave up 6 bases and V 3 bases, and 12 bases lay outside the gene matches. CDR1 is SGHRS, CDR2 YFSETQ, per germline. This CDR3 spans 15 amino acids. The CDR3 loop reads CASSSVGTGVGEQYF. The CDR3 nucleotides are TGCGCCAGCAGCTCAGTCGGTACAGGGGTAGGCGAGCAGTACTTC.

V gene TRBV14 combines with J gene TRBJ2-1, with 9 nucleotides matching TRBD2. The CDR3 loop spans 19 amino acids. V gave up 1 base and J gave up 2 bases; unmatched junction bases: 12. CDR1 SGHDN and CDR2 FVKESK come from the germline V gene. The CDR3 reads CASSQGGGSGSRPYNEQFF. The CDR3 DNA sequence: TGTGCCAGCAGCCAAGGAGGAGGTAGCGGGAGCCGGCCCTACAATGAGCAGTTCTTC.

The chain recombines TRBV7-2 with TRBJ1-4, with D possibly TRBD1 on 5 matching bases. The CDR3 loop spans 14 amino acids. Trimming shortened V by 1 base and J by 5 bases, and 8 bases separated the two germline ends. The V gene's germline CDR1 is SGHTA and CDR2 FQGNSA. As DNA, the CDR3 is TGTGCCAGCAGCTTAGGGACAAGCAATGAAAAACTGTTTTTT. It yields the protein CASSLGTSNEKLFF.

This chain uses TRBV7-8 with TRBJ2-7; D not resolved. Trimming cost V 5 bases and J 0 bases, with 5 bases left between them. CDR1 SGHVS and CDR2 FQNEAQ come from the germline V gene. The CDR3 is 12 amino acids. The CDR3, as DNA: TGTGCCAGCAGCCTTAGCTCCTACGAGCAGTACTTC. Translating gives CASSLSSYEQYF.

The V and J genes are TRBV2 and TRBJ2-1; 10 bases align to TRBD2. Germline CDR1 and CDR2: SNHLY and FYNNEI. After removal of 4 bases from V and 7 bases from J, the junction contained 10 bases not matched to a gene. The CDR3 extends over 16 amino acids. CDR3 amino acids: CASSGGSGGAGNEQFF. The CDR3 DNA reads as TGTGCCAGCAGTGGGGGGAGCGGGGGGGCAGGGAATGAGCAGTTCTTC.

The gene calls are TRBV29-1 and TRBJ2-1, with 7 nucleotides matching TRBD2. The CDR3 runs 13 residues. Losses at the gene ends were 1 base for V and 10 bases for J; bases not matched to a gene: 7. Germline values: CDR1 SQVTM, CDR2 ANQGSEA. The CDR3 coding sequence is TGCAGCGTTGAAGCCCGGAGGGAGGGGGAGCAGTTCTTC. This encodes CSVEARREGEQFF.

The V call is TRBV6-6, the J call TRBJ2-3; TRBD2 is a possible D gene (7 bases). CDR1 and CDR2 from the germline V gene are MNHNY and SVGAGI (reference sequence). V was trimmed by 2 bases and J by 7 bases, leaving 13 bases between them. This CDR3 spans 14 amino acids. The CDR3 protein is CASSYRSGGHTQYF. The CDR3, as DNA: TGTGCCAGCAGTTACCGGTCCGGGGGGCATACGCAGTATTTT.

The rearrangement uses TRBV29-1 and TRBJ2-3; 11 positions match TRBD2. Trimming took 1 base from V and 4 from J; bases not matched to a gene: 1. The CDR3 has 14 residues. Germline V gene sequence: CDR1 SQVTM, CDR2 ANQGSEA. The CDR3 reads CSVEVAGGADTQYF. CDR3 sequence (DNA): TGCAGCGTTGAAGTAGCGGGAGGGGCAGATACGCAGTATTTT.

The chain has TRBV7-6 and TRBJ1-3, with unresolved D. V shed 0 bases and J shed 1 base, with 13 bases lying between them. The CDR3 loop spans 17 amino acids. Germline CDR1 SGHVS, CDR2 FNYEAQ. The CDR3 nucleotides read TGTGCCAGCAGCTTAGCAGAGGCCATAAGTTCTGGAAACACCATATATTTT. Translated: CASSLAEAISSGNTIYF.

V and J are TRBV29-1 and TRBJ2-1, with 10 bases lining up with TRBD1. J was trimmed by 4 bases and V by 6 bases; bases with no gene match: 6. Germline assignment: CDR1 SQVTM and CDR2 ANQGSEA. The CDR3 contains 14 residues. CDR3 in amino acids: CSVGDRGLYNEQFF. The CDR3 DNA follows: TGCAGCGTGGGGGACAGGGGACTTTACAATGAGCAGTTCTTC.

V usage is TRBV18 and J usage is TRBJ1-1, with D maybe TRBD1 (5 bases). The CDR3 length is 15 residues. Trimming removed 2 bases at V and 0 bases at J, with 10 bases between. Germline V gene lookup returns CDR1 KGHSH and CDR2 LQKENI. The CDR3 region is CASSPGMGLNTEAFF. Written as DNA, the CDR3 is TGTGCCAGCTCACCAGGGATGGGGCTGAACACTGAAGCTTTCTTT.

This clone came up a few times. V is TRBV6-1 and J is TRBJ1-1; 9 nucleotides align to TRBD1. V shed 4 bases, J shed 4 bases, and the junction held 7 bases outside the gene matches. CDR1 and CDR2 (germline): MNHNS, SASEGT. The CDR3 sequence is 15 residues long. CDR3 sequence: CASSAQGAGSTEAFF. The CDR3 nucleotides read TGTGCCAGCAGTGCACAGGGGGCGGGTAGCACTGAAGCTTTCTTT.

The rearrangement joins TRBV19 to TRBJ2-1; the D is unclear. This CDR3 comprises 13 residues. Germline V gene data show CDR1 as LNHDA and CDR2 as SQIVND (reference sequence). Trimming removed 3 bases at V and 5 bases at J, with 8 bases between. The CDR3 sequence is CASSISENNEQFF. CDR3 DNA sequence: TGTGCCAGTAGTATTTCGGAGAACAATGAGCAGTTCTTC.

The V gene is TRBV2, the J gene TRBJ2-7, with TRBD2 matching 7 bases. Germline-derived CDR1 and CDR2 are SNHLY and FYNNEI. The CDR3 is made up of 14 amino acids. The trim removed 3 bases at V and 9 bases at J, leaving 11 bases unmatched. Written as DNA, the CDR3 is TGTGCCAGCAGTGAGTCGGGAGGACTTCACCCGCAGTACTTC. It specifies CASSESGGLHPQYF.

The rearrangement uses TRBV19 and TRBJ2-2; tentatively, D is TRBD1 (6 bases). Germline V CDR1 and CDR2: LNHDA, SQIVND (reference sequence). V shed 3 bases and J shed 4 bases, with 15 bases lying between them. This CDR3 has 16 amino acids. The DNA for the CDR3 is TGTGCCAGTAGTATTTTTACAGGGTCGGGCACCGGGGAGCTGTTTTTT. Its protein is CASSIFTGSGTGELFF.

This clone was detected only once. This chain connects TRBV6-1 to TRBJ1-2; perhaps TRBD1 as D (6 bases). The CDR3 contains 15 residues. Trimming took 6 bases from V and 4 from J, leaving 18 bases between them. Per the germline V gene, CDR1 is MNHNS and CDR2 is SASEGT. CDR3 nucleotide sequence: TGTGCCAGCAGCGTTGATAGACAGGCCCGCTATGGCTACACCTTC. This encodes CASSVDRQARYGYTF.

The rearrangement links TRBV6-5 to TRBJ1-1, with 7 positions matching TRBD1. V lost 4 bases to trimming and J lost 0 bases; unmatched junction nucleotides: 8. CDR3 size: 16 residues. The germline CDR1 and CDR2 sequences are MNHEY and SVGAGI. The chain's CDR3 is CASSLGTVTLNTEAFF. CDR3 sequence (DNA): TGTGCCAGCAGTTTAGGGACAGTGACCTTGAACACTGAAGCTTTCTTT.

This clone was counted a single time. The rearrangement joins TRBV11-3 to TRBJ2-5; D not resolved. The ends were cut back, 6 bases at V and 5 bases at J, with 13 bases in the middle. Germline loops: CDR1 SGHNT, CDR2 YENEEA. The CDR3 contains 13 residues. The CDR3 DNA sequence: TGTGCCAGCAGTTCCTCTCCGGTGGAGACCCAGTACTTC. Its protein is CASSSSPVETQYF. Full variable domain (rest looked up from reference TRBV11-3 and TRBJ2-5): EAGVVQSPRYKIIEKKQPVAFWCNPISGHNTLYWYLQNLGQGPELLIRYENEEAVDDSQLPKDRFSAERLKGVDSTLKIQPAELGDSAVYLCASSSSPVETQYFGPGTRLLVL.

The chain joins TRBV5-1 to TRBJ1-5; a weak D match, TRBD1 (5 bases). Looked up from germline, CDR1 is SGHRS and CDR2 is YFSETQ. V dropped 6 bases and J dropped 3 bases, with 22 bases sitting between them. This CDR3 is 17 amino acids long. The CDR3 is CASTFPITGSANQPQHF. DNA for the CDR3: TGCGCCAGCACCTTCCCTATAACAGGCTCCGCCAATCAGCCCCAGCATTTT.

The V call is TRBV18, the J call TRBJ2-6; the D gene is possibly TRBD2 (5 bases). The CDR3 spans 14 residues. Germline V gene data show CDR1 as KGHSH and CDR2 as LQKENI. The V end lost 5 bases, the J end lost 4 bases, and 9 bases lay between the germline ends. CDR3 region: CASSEGSGANVLTF. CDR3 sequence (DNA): TGTGCCAGCTCAGAGGGTTCCGGGGCCAACGTCCTGACTTTC.

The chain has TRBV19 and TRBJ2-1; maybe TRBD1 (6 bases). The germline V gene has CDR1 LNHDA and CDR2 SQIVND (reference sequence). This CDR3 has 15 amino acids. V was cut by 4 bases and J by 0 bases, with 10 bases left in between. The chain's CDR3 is CASSTDRSSYNEQFF. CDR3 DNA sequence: TGTGCCAGTAGTACCGACAGGAGCTCCTACAATGAGCAGTTCTTC.

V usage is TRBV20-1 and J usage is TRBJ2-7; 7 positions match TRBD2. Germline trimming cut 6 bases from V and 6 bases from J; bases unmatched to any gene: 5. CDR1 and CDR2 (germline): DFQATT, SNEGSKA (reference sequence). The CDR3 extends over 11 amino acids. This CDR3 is CSAPGGAEQYF. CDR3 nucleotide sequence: TGCAGTGCGCCGGGGGGAGCCGAGCAGTACTTC.